A selection of T cell receptor beta chains follows, all from one sample in a study of vaccination effects on CD4 cells after COVID-19. Sequenced by immunoSEQ multiplex PCR; TCRdb stores in-frame clones only, minus some. The data show tens of thousands of clones, 70% to 75% seen once. These TCRs' antigens remain unknown. The material was CD4+ T cells from PBMCs cultured without peptide, obtained before COVID-19 vaccination. All receptors come from a human donor who had a prior SARS-CoV-2 infection. Both conserved end residues are part of each CDR3. The D gene is left open where the match is weak. Clone size is given for some rows only: seen once, a few or many times, or a class if the clone is expanded.

j_call	d_call	cdr3_length	v_call	clone_size	cdr3_nt	cdr3_aa
TRBJ2-7	TRBD1	15	TRBV10-3	-	TGTGCCATCAGTGACTACGACAGGGGAGGCCACGAGCAGTACTTC	CAISDYDRGGHEQYF
TRBJ2-2	TRBD2	18	TRBV7-6	-	TGTGCCAGCAGCCTATCAAGTACGGGAGGATGGGGCCCGGGGGAGCTGTTTTTT	CASSLSSTGGWGPGELFF
TRBJ1-1	TRBD1	13	TRBV9	-	TGTGCCAGCAGCAACAGGGGTGGTACTGAAGCTTTCTTT	CASSNRGGTEAFF
TRBJ1-2	-	13	TRBV28	-	TGTGCCAGCAGTTTATCGGGTAACAAAGGCTACACCTTC	CASSLSGNKGYTF
TRBJ1-3	-	14	TRBV6-1	-	TGTGCCAGCAGTGAAGTCTGGGCTGGAAACACCATATATTTT	CASSEVWAGNTIYF
TRBJ1-4	-	15	TRBV28	-	TGTGCCAGCAGGGCTTGGACGGGGCGAGAAGAAAAACTGTTTTTT	CASRAWTGREEKLFF
TRBJ1-2	-	11	TRBV2	-	TGTGCCAGCAGGGACGACGGAGGCTACACCTTC	CASRDDGGYTF
TRBJ2-1	TRBD2	13	TRBV4-1	few	TGCGCCAGCAGCCAAGTGACTAGCGATGAGCAGTTCTTC	CASSQVTSDEQFF
TRBJ2-3	TRBD2	17	TRBV5-1	-	TGCGCCAGCAGCTCAGGACTAGCGGGGGGCTTCACAGATACGCAGTATTTT	CASSSGLAGGFTDTQYF
TRBJ2-7	TRBD1	12	TRBV11-3	few	TGTGCCAGCAGCTCCACAGGGGACGAGCAGTACTTC	CASSSTGDEQYF
TRBJ1-2	TRBD1	15	TRBV28	once	TGTGCCAGCAGTCCTGCCGGACAGGGGAACTATGTTGGCACCTTC	CASSPAGQGNYVGTF
TRBJ1-5	TRBD1	15	TRBV19	-	TGTGCCAGTAGCTCCCGGGACAGGGGAAATCAGCCCCAGCATTTT	CASSSRDRGNQPQHF
TRBJ2-2	-	15	TRBV9	-	TGTGCCAGCAGCGTAGGGGGGACGAACACCGGGGAGCTGTTTTTT	CASSVGGTNTGELFF
TRBJ2-7	-	14	TRBV11-3	-	TGTGCCAGCCACCGCGGGACTCAAGCCTACGAGCAGTACTTC	CASHRGTQAYEQYF
TRBJ1-5	-	15	TRBV6-5	-	TGTGCCAGCAGCAGGGACCATCCCTCCAATCAGCCCCAGCATTTT	CASSRDHPSNQPQHF
TRBJ2-7	TRBD1	15	TRBV7-2	-	TGTGCCAGCAGCTTAGCCGGGACAGATTTCTACGAGCAGTACTTC	CASSLAGTDFYEQYF
TRBJ2-3	-	14	TRBV5-1	-	TGCGCCAGCAGCGCCCGGGACGCTACAGATACGCAGTATTTT	CASSARDATDTQYF
TRBJ1-4	TRBD1	15	TRBV10-3	-	TGTGCCATCAGTGACACCAGGGGGCCTAATGAAAAACTGTTTTTT	CAISDTRGPNEKLFF
TRBJ2-1	TRBD2	17	TRBV19	-	TGTGCCAGTAGTATAGATGGAGGGAGGGTTGGCTACAATGAGCAGTTCTTC	CASSIDGGRVGYNEQFF
TRBJ2-7	-	16	TRBV2	-	TGTGCCAGCAGGGGATTGTTGGGGCTGGAATCCTACGAGCAGTACTTC	CASRGLLGLESYEQYF
TRBJ2-3	-	14	TRBV9	-	TGTGCCAGCAGCGTAGTACGAAATAGTGATACGCAGTATTTT	CASSVVRNSDTQYF
TRBJ2-1	-	11	TRBV6-2/TRBV6-3	few	TGTGCCAGCAGTCAAAACAATGAGCAGTTCTTC	CASSQNNEQFF
TRBJ2-2	TRBD2	13	TRBV12-3/TRBV12-4	-	TGTGCCAGCACGGGAGGGCTGGGCGGGGAGCTGTTTTTT	CASTGGLGGELFF
TRBJ2-7	TRBD1	13	TRBV20-1	-	TGCAGTGCTAGTGGGACAGGGCTGTACGAGCAGTACTTC	CSASGTGLYEQYF
TRBJ2-7	-	14	TRBV18	-	TGTGCCAGCTCACCACCCGCCGCGTCTGACGAGCAGTACTTC	CASSPPAASDEQYF
TRBJ1-1	TRBD1	19	TRBV6-2/TRBV6-3	few	TGTGCCAGCAGTTTATCGATGCAGGGGGCCCGGGGGCAGGGAACTGAAGCTTTCTTT	CASSLSMQGARGQGTEAFF
TRBJ2-3	TRBD2	14	TRBV7-9	once	TGTGCCGCAGGACTAGCGGGACTCACAGATACGCAGTATTTT	CAAGLAGLTDTQYF
TRBJ1-5	-	16	TRBV7-2	-	TGTGCCAGCAGCTCTCTTACCGGCCGAGGTAGTCAGCCCCAGCATTTT	CASSSLTGRGSQPQHF
TRBJ2-7	-	15	TRBV5-1	-	TGCGCCAGCAGCTTCGGGGGCGGGGGAACGGGCGAGCAGTACTTC	CASSFGGGGTGEQYF
TRBJ1-2	TRBD1	14	TRBV27	-	TGTGCCAGCAGTGCAGGGGGCTCGGGCTATGGCTACACCTTC	CASSAGGSGYGYTF
TRBJ1-5	-	13	TRBV5-5	-	TGTGCCAGCAGCTTGGTCTCCAATCAGCCCCAGCATTTT	CASSLVSNQPQHF
TRBJ1-2	TRBD1	14	TRBV28	-	TGTGCCAGCAGTTTACTCCGGACAGGGGATGGCTACACCTTC	CASSLLRTGDGYTF
TRBJ1-2	-	15	TRBV5-1	-	TGCGCCAGCAGCTTGGACGGTCGGGTCAACTATGGCTACACCTTC	CASSLDGRVNYGYTF
TRBJ2-7	TRBD2	15	TRBV6-5	once	TGTGCCAGCATCGCAACGGGGCTAGCGGGGTACGAGCAGTACTTC	CASIATGLAGYEQYF
TRBJ1-1	-	15	TRBV15	-	TGTGCCACCAGCGCGAGGAGGGGGGGGTACACTGAAGCTTTCTTT	CATSARRGGYTEAFF
TRBJ1-5	-	13	TRBV19	once	TGTGCCAGTAGTGGAGTCCACAATCAGCCCCAGCATTTT	CASSGVHNQPQHF
TRBJ2-5	TRBD1	15	TRBV24-1	-	TGTGCCACCAGTGATATTACAGGGGGTTGGGAGACCCAGTACTTC	CATSDITGGWETQYF
TRBJ2-2	TRBD1	14	TRBV6-5	few	TGTGCCAGCAGCCGGGACAGGGGAACCGGGGAGCTGTTTTTT	CASSRDRGTGELFF
TRBJ2-1	TRBD2	16	TRBV11-1	once	TGTGCCAGCAGCAGGCCGGCGGGAGGGCCCTGGGGTGCGCAGTTCTTC	CASSRPAGGPWGAQFF
TRBJ1-2	-	14	TRBV5-5	-	TGTGCCAGCAGCTTGGGACCCGAGTTCGCGGGCTACACCTTC	CASSLGPEFAGYTF
TRBJ2-6	-	15	TRBV5-4	few	TGTGCCAGCAGCATACAAAACTCTGGGGCCAACGTCCTGACTTTC	CASSIQNSGANVLTF
TRBJ1-1	TRBD1	15	TRBV5-6	-	TGTGCCAGCAGCAATGGACAGGGCGGGAACACTGAAGCTTTCTTT	CASSNGQGGNTEAFF
TRBJ2-7	TRBD1	17	TRBV4-3	-	TGCGCCAGCAGCCTCAGCGCCACAGGGGTTGGGGGCTACGAGCAGTACTTC	CASSLSATGVGGYEQYF
TRBJ1-4	-	14	TRBV5-1	-	TGCGCCAGCAGGGTTAGTGCAACTAATGAAAAACTGTTTTTT	CASRVSATNEKLFF
TRBJ2-3	TRBD2	15	TRBV5-6	-	TGTGCCAGCAGCTTACCGGGACTAGCGCGAGATACGCAGTATTTT	CASSLPGLARDTQYF
TRBJ1-1	-	13	TRBV6-2/TRBV6-3	-	TGTGCCAGCAGTTCCCAAGTGAACACTGAAGCTTTCTTT	CASSSQVNTEAFF
TRBJ1-1	-	12	TRBV2	-	TGTGCCAGCAATACAGGGAACACTGAAGCTTTCTTT	CASNTGNTEAFF
TRBJ2-1	TRBD2	15	TRBV5-1	-	TGCGCCAGCAGCCTCGGACTAGCATCCTACAATGAGCAGTTCTTC	CASSLGLASYNEQFF